This is a list of T cell receptor beta chains from one sample in a study of a mutant IDH1 vaccine in newly diagnosed glioma. No antigen is known for these receptors. Method: immunoSEQ multiplex PCR; TCRdb's copy keeps in-frame clones and lacks some. This table has about 94,000 clones, about nine tenths appearing once. The material sequenced was PBMCs, taken from a glioma patient whose treatment included an IDH1 peptide vaccine. All receptors come from a woman aged 45 to 65 with glioma. CDR3s leave out the opening cysteine and the closing phenylalanine or tryptophan. Size is stated for part of the rows, as once, few or many counts, or as a class when the clone is expanded.

abundance,v_gene,len,CDR3aa
-,TRBV16,14,ASSPHNGEGRETQY
-,TRBV4-1,12,ASSQGLGWDEQY
-,TRBV6-6,9,GTRVSYEQY
-,TRBV5-5,13,ASSLAVYSNQPQH
-,TRBV27,12,ASSPTTVGETQY
-,TRBV7-6,17,ASSSTPSYREGTYNEQF
-,TRBV9,13,ASSASGGGPDTQY
-,TRBV4-2,15,ASSQARGGTSSHEQY
-,TRBV15,15,ATSRDRLAGRAGELF
-,TRBV27,9,AVRGGEKLF
-,TRBV10-1,14,ASSGGTEISGNTIY
-,TRBV18,11,ASSPSSNQPQH
-,TRBV5-6,14,ASSLLRQGASDTQY
-,TRBV6-4,14,ASSDSPLAGTGELF
-,TRBV7-8,12,ASSFLDQRGEQF
-,TRBV5-1,14,ASSLVGTGEIDTQY
-,TRBV11-2,9,ASRYQSEQY
once,TRBV7-9,12,ASSFSGRGYEQY
-,TRBV11-2,12,ASSLGEGWAEQF
-,TRBV18,12,ASSSGQLQETQY
-,TRBV28,13,ASSHQRTADTEAF
few,TRBV4-2,14,ASSQDNALGYNEQF
few,TRBV2,11,ASSGSMNEKLF
once,TRBV28,11,ATKQGARQPQH
few,TRBV29-1,12,SVEPDRGTYEQY
-,TRBV4-2,14,ASSPGTALNTGELF
-,TRBV7-2,12,ASSIGAGTDTQY
-,TRBV27,10,ASSLSGGELF
-,TRBV30,12,AWSGGTRADTQY
-,TRBV21-1,12,ASSKDSVQETQY
-,TRBV27,10,ASSKGFYEQY
-,TRBV5-5,11,ASSLNPGQREY
once,TRBV28,13,ASSETGTEPYEQY
-,TRBV30,14,AWSDRKGGRYQPQH
-,TRBV7-2,13,ASSLTGVAEDTQY
-,TRBV11-2,14,ASSLRAQGYGYEQY
-,TRBV4-1,14,ASSQGKASGSYEQY
-,TRBV7-9,9,ASSLINEQF
-,TRBV5-4,11,ASSLWQSYGYT
few,TRBV28,10,ASSLEGYEQY
-,TRBV5-5,14,ASNRVVGLAAYEQY
-,TRBV7-9,14,ASSSGVGGRNNEQF
-,TRBV27,11,ASSPDRYTEAF
-,TRBV28,11,ASSLGSTDTQY
-,TRBV9,13,ASSVAAGGSYGYT
-,TRBV10-1,13,ASSARAALNTEAF
-,TRBV6-1,12,ASSETGDNSPLH
-,TRBV4-1,11,ASSQIEGYEQY
few,TRBV5-8,13,ASSSSTPFDGELF
-,TRBV5-1,12,ASRISGNTGELF
-,TRBV9,12,ASSVGTATYEQY
-,TRBV30,13,AWSHPRTTYNEQF
-,TRBV6-6,13,ASSQGQGAIGELF
-,TRBV27,14,ASSFDYRANTGELF
-,TRBV28,13,ASRSGSANTGELF